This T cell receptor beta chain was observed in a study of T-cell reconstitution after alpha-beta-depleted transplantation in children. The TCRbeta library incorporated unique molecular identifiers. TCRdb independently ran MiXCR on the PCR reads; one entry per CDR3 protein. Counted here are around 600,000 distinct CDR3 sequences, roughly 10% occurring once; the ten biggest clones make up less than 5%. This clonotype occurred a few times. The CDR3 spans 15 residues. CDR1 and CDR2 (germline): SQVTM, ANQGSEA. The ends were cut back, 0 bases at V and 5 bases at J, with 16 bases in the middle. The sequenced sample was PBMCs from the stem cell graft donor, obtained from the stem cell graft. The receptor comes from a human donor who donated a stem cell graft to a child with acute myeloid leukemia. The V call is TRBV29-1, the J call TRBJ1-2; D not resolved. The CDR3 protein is CSVEENGRPGYGYTF. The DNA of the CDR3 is TGCAGCGTTGAAGAAAATGGGAGGCCGGGGTATGGCTACACCTTC.